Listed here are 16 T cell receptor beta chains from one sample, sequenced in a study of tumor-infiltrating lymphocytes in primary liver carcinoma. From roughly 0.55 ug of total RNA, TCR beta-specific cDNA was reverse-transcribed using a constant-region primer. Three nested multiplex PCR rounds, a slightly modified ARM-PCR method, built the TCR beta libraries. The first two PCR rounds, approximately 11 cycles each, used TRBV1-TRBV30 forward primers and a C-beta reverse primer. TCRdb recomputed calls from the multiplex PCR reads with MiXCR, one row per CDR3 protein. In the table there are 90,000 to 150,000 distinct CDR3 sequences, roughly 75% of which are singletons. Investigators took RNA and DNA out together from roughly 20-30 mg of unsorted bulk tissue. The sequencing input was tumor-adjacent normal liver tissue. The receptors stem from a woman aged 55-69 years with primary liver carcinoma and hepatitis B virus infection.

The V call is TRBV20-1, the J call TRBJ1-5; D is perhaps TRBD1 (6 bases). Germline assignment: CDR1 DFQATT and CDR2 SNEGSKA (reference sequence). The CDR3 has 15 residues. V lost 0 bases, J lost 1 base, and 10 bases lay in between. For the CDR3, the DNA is TGCAGTGCTAGAGATTTCAGGGGCAGCAATCAGCCCCAGCATTTT. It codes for CSARDFRGSNQPQHF.

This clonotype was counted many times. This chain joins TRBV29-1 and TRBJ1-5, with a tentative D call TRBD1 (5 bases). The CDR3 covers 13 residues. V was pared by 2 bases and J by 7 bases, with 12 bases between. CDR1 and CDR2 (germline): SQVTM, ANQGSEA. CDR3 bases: TGCAGCGTTGAATGGGGGTCGGACCAGCCCCAGCATTTT. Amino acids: CSVEWGSDQPQHF.

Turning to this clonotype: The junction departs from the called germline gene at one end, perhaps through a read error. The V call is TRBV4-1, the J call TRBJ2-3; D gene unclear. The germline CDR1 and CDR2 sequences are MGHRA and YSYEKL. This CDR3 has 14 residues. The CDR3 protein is CASSQNLSTYTQYF. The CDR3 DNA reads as TGCGCCAGCAGTCAGAACCTAAGCACATATACGCAGTATTTT.

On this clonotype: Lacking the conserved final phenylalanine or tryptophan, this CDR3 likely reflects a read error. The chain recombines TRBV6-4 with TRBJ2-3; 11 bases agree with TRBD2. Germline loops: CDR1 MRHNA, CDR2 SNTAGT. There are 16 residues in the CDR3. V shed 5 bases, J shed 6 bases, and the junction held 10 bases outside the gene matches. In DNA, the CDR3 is TGTGCCAGCAGTAACGTAGCGGGAGGGTCCGCGGATACGCAGTATTAT. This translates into CASSNVAGGSADTQYY.

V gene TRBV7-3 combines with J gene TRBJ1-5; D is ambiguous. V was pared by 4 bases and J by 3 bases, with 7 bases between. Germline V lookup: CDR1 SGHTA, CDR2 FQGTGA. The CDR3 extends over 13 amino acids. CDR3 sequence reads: CASSWGLNQPQHF. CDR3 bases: TGTGCCAGCAGCTGGGGTCTCAATCAGCCCCAGCATTTT.

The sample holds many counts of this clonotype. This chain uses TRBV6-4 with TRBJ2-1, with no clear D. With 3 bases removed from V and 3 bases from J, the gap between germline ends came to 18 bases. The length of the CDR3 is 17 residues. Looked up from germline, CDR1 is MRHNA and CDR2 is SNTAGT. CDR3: CASSDGNQDSDYNEQFF. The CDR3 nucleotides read TGTGCCAGCAGTGATGGAAATCAGGATTCGGACTACAATGAGCAGTTCTTC.

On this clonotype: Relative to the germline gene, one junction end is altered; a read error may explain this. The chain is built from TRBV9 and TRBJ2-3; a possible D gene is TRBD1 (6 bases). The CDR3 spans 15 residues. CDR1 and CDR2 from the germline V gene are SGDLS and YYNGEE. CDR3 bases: TGTGCCAGCAGCGTAGAACAGGGAGTAACAGATACGCAGTTTTTT. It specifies CASSVEQGVTDTQFF.

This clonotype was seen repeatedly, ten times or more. DNA of the CDR3: TGTGCCAGCAGTTTAGCATGGGATAACTATGGCTACACCTTC. Translation: CASSLAWDNYGYTF. The chain is built from TRBV12-3 or TRBV12-4 and TRBJ1-2; D is ambiguous. This CDR3 region has 14 residues. Between the trimmed V and J ends, which lost 0 bases and 1 base, there was a span of 6 bases.

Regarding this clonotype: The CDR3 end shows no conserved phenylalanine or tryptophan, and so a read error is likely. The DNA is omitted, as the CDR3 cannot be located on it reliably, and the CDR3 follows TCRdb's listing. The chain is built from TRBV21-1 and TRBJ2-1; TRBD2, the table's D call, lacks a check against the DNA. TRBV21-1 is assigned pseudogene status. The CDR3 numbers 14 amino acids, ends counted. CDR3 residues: CASSKGASGEEQFL.

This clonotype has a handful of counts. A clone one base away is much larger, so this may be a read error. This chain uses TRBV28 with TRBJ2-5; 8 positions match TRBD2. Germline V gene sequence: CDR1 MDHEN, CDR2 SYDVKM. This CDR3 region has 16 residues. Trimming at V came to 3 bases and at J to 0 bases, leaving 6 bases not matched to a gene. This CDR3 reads CASSFQRGPYQETQYF. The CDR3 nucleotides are TGTGCCAGCAGTTTCCAGCGGGGGCCGTACCAAGAGACCCAGTACTTC.

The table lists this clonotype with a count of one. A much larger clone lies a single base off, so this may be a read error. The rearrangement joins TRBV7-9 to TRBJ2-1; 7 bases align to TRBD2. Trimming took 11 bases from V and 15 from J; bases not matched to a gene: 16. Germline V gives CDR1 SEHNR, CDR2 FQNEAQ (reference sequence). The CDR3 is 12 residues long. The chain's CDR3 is CAGNLGEGAGFF. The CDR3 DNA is TGTGCCGGCAACCTCGGGGAGGGTGCAGGGTTCTTC.

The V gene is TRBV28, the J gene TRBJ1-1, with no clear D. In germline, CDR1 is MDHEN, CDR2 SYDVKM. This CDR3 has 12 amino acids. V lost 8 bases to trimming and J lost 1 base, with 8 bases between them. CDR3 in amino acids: CASGRKNTEAFF. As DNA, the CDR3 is TGTGCCAGCGGCCGAAAGAACACTGAAGCTTTCTTT.

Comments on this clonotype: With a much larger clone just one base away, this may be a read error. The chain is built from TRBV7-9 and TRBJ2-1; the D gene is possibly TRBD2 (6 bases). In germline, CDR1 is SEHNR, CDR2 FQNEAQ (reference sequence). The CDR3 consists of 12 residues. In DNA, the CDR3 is TGTGCCAGCAGCCCGGACTACAATGAGAAGTTCTTC. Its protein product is CASSPDYNEKFF.

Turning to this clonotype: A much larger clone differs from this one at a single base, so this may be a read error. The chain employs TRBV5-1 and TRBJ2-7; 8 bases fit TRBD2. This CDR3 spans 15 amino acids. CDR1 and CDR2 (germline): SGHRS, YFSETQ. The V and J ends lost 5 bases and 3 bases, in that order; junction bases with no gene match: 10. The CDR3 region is CASRLSAGGNYEQYF. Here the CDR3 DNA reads TGCGCCAGCAGGCTTTCCGCGGGGGGAAACTACGAGCAGTACTTC. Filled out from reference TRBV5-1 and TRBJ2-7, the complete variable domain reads KAGVTQTPRYLIKTRGQQVTLSCSPISGHRSVSWYQQTPGQGLQFLFEYFSETQRNKGNFPGRFSGRQFSNSRSEMNVSTLELGDSALYLCASRLSAGGNYEQYFGPGTRLTVT.

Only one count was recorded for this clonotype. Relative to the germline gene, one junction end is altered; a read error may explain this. This CDR3 reads CSVVDSLNTGDLFF. For the CDR3, the DNA is TGCAGCGTGGTCGACAGCCTAAACACCGGGGACCTGTTTTTT. This chain joins TRBV29-1 and TRBJ2-2, with D possibly called TRBD1 or TRBD2 (5 bases each). Looked up from germline, CDR1 is SQVTM and CDR2 is ANQGSEA. This CDR3 contains 14 residues.

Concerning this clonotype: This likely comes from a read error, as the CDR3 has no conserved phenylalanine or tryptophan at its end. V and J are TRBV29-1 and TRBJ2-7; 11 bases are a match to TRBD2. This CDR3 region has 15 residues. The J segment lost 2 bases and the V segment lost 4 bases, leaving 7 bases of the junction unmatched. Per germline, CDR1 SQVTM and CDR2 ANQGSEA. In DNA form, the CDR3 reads TGCAGCGTTGTCGCCTTGGGACTAGCGGCCTACGAGCAGTACCTC. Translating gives CSVVALGLAAYEQYL.